This T cell receptor (beta chain) was captured in a study of shared clonotypes between healthy human individuals. It was at deep level that the assay was run. Profiled with immunoSEQ multiplex PCR; TCRdb holds only in-frame clones, not every one. The table has hundreds of thousands of clones, 90% to 96% seen once. Germline lookup yields CDR1 SGHRS and CDR2 YFSETQ. There are 14 residues in the CDR3. Deletions cut 1 base from V and 9 bases from J, with 14 bases between. Worth noting for this clone: Its antigen is not known.

Findings and limits, study-wide: Naive subsets, compared against memory subsets, generally had larger estimated richness values. Naive CD4 clonotypes overlapped across several donors at roughly 5%.

V gene TRBV5-1 combines with J gene TRBJ2-1, with a weak D call TRBD2 (6 bases). The specimen was naive CD4+ T cells sorted from blood. This sample's subset: CD45RA+ positively selected. The receptor was derived from a woman aged 25 to 39 in good health. The CDR3 reads CASSLTTSTGEQFF. CDR3 DNA sequence: TGCGCCAGCAGCTTGACCACTAGCACCGGTGAGCAGTTCTTC.